What follows describes a single TCR beta chain. Its antigen is unidentified. The source of the sample is a study of monozygotic twins with inflammatory bowel disease. Study-level points and caveats: Concordant and discordant twins showed no difference in repertoire similarity, possibly from limited power.

This CDR3 comprises 16 residues. CDR1 and CDR2 from the germline V gene are MGHRA and YSYEKL. Two nested PCRs, of around 15 and 10 cycles, processed TCRalpha and TCRbeta cDNA. Reanalyzing the 5' RACE reads, TCRdb keeps one entry per CDR3 protein, without DNA. In all, the sample yields around 99,000 distinct CDR3 sequences. Material: blood. The sequence was collected from a human donor with ulcerative colitis or Crohn's disease, or a healthy co-twin of an affected twin (not recorded which). The gene calls are TRBV4-1 and TRBJ2-4; TCRdb lists TRBD1, though no DNA is available to test this call. The CDR3 loop is CASSYPTGLAKNIQYF.